The clone carrying this T cell receptor beta chain has a count of ten or more. Sample time point: after trial treatment. The treatment denotes: LDRT plus nivolumab, ipilimumab, low-dose cyclophosphamide and aspirin (RACIN trial). With TRAV- and TRBV-specific primers, first-strand cDNA was made, covering the alpha and beta chains. A constant-region primer paired with the V-primer adapter amplified TCRs over 20 PCR cycles. TCRdb independently ran MiXCR on the reads; one entry per CDR3 protein. Of tens of thousands of distinct CDR3 sequences in the sample, 20% to 25% were seen once. Looked up from germline, CDR1 is SGHTA and CDR2 is FQGTGA. This CDR3 has 15 amino acids. Trimming removed 4 bases at V and 2 bases at J, with 13 bases between. The data are from a study of low-dose radiotherapy and immunotherapy resistance in tumors. Study context: With 1 Gy per fraction every two weeks, Cohort 2 accumulated 13 Gy across 26 weeks. At a dose of 200 mg/m2, intravenous cyclophosphamide was given every two weeks, one day before radiation and immunotherapy.

V usage is TRBV7-3 and J usage is TRBJ2-3; maybe TRBD1 (6 bases). This receptor was taken from a female donor with ovarian cancer. Sequencing used PBMCs, obtained after low-dose radiotherapy plus immunotherapy. The DNA for the CDR3 is TGTGCCAGCAGCTCGACAGGCTCTTTCACAGATACGCAGTATTTT. The encoded protein is CASSSTGSFTDTQYF.